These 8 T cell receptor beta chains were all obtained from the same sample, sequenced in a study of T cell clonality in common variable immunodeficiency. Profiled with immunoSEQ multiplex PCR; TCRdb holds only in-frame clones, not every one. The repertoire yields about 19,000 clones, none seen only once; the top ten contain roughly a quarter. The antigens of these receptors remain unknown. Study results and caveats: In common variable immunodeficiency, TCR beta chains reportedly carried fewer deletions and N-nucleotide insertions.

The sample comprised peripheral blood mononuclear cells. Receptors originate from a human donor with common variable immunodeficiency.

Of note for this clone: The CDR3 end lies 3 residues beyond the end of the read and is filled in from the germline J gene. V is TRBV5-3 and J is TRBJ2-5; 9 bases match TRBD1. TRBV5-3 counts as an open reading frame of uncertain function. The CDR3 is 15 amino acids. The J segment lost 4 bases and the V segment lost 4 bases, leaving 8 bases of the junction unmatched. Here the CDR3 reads CARSHLAGQGETQYF. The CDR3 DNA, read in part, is TGTGCCAGAAGCCACCTGGCGGGACAGGGAGAGACC.

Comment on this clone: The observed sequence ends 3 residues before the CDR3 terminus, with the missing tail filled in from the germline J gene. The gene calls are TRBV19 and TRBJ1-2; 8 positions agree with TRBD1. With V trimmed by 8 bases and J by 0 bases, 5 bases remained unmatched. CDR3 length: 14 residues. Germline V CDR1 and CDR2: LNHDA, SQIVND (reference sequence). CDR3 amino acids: CASRSDRANYGYTF. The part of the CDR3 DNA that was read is TGTGCCAGTCGGTCGGACAGGGCTAACTATGGC. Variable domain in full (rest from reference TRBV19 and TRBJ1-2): DGGITQSPKYLFRKEGQNVTLSCEQNLNHDAMYWYRQDPGQGLRLIYYSQIVNDFQKGDIAEGYSVSREKKESFPLTVTSAQKNPTAFYLCASRSDRANYGYTFGSGTRLTVV.

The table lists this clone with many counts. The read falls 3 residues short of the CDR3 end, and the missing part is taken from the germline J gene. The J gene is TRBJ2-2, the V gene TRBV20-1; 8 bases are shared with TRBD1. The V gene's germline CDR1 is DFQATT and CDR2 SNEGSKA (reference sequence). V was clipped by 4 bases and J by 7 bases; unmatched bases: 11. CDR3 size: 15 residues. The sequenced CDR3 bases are TGCAGTGCTACGAGGACAGGGTTTTTTGGCGGGGAG. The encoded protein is CSATRTGFFGGE. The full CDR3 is CSATRTGFFGGELFF.

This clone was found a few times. The CDR3: CASSPALGGNGEKLFF. The CDR3 bases that were read are TGTGCCAGCTCACCAGCGCTAGGGGGAAATGGGGAAAAA. This chain links TRBV18 with TRBJ1-4, with a weak D call TRBD1 (6 bases). The read terminates 3 residues ahead of where the CDR3 ends, so the germline J gene completes it. Trimming cost V 2 bases and J 8 bases, with 18 bases left between them. The CDR3 runs to 16 residues. Per the germline V gene, CDR1 is KGHSH and CDR2 is LQKENI.

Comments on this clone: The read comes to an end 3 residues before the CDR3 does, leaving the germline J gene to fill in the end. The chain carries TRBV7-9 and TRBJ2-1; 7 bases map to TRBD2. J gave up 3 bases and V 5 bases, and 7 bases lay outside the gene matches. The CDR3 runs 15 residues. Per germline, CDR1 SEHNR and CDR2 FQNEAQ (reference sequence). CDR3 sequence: CASSETGLDYNEQFF. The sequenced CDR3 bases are TGTGCCAGCAGCGAAACCGGACTAGACTACAATGAG.

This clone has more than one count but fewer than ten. Partial CDR3 DNA: TGTGCCAGCTCACCACAAATTACAGGGTACACTGAA. This encodes CASSPQITGYTE. Given in full, the CDR3 is CASSPQITGYTEAFF. V is TRBV18 and J is TRBJ1-1; D possibly corresponds to TRBD1 (6 bases). The read halts 3 residues ahead of the CDR3 end, with the missing end drawn from the germline J gene. Germline V CDR1 and CDR2: KGHSH, LQKENI. CDR3 length equals 15 residues. Between the trimmed V and J ends, which lost 1 base and 3 bases, there was a span of 12 bases.

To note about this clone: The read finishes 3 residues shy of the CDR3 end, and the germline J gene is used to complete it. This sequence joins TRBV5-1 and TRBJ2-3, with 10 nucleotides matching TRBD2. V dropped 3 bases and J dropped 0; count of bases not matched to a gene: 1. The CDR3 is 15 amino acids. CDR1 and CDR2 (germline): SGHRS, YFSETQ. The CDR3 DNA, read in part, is TGCGCCAGCAGCTCGACTAGCGGGAGCACAGATACG. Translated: CASSSTSGSTDT. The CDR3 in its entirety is CASSSTSGSTDTQYF.

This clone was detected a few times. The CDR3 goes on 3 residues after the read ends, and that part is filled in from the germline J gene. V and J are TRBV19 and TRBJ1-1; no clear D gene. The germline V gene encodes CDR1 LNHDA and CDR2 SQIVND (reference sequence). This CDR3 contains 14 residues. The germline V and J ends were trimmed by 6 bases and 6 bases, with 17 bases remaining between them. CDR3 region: CASRPSFVVSEAFF. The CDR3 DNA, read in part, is TGTGCCAGTAGACCTAGTTTTGTTGTCTCTGAA.